A selection of T cell receptor beta chains follows, all from one sample in a study of blood T cells in healthy people across ages. TCRdb fed the 5' RACE reads into MiXCR, producing one record per CDR3 protein. This sample has about 1.8 million distinct CDR3 sequences, with around half found just once. The sequencing input was blood. These receptors came from a woman aged 40 to 49 in good health. Each CDR3 is given with its conserved first and last residue. A D gene is named only where the DNA matches it firmly. The listing skips clone size in some rows; elsewhere it reads once, few, many or a size class.

>.|.|TRBJ2-1|TRBV10-2
CASSEQGRRNEQFF
TGCGCCAGCAGTGAGCAGGGGCGCCGGAATGAGCAGTTCTTC
>few|TRBD1|TRBJ2-7|TRBV12-3/TRBV12-4
CASSSGQGWYEQYF
TGTGCCAGCAGTTCTGGACAGGGTTGGTACGAGCAGTACTTC
>once|TRBD2|TRBJ2-1|TRBV7-9
CASSLVVGGGNEQFF
TGTGCCAGCAGCTTAGTCGTTGGCGGGGGGAATGAGCAGTTCTTC
>.|.|TRBJ2-7|TRBV20-1
CSAGGATYEQYF
TGCAGTGCCGGCGGGGCGACCTACGAGCAGTACTTC
>.|.|TRBJ1-2|TRBV25-1
CASLRGDEFNGYTF
TGTGCCAGTCTTCGAGGGGATGAATTCAATGGCTACACCTTC
>once|.|TRBJ1-2|TRBV29-1
CSADPGRRGNYGYTF
TGCAGCGCTGACCCTGGGAGGAGGGGGAACTATGGCTACACCTTC
>few|.|TRBJ1-2|TRBV20-1
CSARDQSGLRGYTF
TGCAGTGCTAGAGATCAATCAGGATTACGGGGCTACACCTTC
>.|TRBD1|TRBJ1-4|TRBV6-2/TRBV6-3
CASNQQDRTNEKLFF
TGTGCCAGCAATCAACAGGACAGGACAAATGAAAAACTGTTTTTT
>.|.|TRBJ2-7|TRBV20-1
CSASEAQLPYEQYF
TGCAGTGCTAGCGAGGCCCAATTACCCTACGAGCAGTACTTC
>.|.|TRBJ2-7|TRBV7-9
CASSLAIEIYEQYF
TGTGCCAGCAGCTTAGCAATAGAGATCTACGAGCAGTACTTC
>few|TRBD1|TRBJ1-2|TRBV24-1
CATWDRVYGYTF
TGTGCCACCTGGGACAGGGTTTATGGCTACACCTTC
>.|.|TRBJ1-5|TRBV29-1
CSVEVAGQPQHF
TGCAGCGTTGAAGTGGCGGGTCAGCCCCAGCATTTT
>.|TRBD2|TRBJ2-3|TRBV11-2
CASSYQPSGGTSYTDTQYF
TGTGCCAGCAGCTATCAACCTAGCGGGGGAACTTCGTACACAGATACGCAGTATTTT
>.|TRBD2|TRBJ2-7|TRBV5-1
CASSLGRAGPYEQYF
TGCGCCAGCAGCTTGGGACGAGCGGGGCCCTACGAGCAGTACTTC
>.|.|TRBJ1-1|TRBV27
CASSSPGGGNTEAFF
TGTGCCAGCAGTTCCCCCGGAGGCGGGAACACTGAAGCTTTCTTT
>.|TRBD1|TRBJ2-2|TRBV6-6
CASSYKGQSNTGELFF
TGTGCCAGCAGTTACAAGGGACAGTCGAACACCGGGGAGCTGTTTTTT
>.|.|TRBJ2-7|TRBV25-1
CASSEGGGGVSYEQYF
TGTGCCAGCAGTGAAGGAGGGGGAGGGGTCTCCTACGAGCAGTACTTC
>many|.|TRBJ2-5|TRBV24-1
CATSDLTETQYF
TGTGCCACCAGTGATTTGACGGAGACCCAGTACTTC
>few|.|TRBJ1-2|TRBV6-5
CASSYSRRTENGYTF
TGTGCCAGCAGTTACTCTCGAAGGACAGAAAATGGCTACACCTTC
>.|.|TRBJ1-2|TRBV11-2
CASGSASNYGYTF
TGTGCCAGCGGTTCGGCCTCTAACTATGGCTACACCTTC
>.|.|TRBJ2-1|TRBV28
CASSPSLGGGQETQFF
TGTGCCAGCAGTCCTTCTCTGGGAGGAGGCCAAGAGACCCAGTTCTTC
>.|.|TRBJ2-4|TRBV7-9
CASSSNILGAKNIQYF
TGTGCCAGCAGCTCGAATATTTTGGGCGCCAAAAACATTCAGTACTTC
>once|.|TRBJ2-1|TRBV3-1
CASSQGVYEQFF
TGTGCCAGCAGCCAAGGAGTATATGAGCAGTTCTTC
>few|TRBD2|TRBJ2-1|TRBV6-1
CASSKSLLAGGLNEQFF
TGTGCCAGCAGTAAATCTCTACTAGCGGGGGGGCTCAATGAGCAGTTCTTC
>once|.|TRBJ2-3|TRBV9
CASSGPLDTNPGAQYF
TGTGCCAGCAGCGGACCCCTAGATACGAACCCAGGGGCGCAGTATTTT
>.|.|TRBJ2-3|TRBV6-5
CASRWISTDTRYF
TGTGCCAGCAGATGGATCAGCACAGATACGCGGTATTTT
>few|TRBD2|TRBJ2-3|TRBV7-3
CASSPVAGGVTDTQYF
TGTGCCAGCAGCCCCGTAGCGGGGGGAGTCACAGATACGCAGTATTTT
>.|.|TRBJ1-2|TRBV4-3
CASSQDPHSFNYGYTF
TGCGCCAGCAGCCAAGATCCTCACAGCTTTAACTATGGCTACACCTTC
>.|.|TRBJ2-3|TRBV7-6
CASSWGGRDVTQYF
TGTGCCAGCAGCTGGGGGGGCCGTGACGTGACGCAGTATTTT
>.|TRBD2|TRBJ2-3|TRBV4-2
CASSQDRALAALPGGTDTQYF
TGTGCCAGCAGCCAAGATCGGGCCCTAGCGGCGCTACCTGGGGGCACAGATACGCAGTATTTT
>few|.|TRBJ2-6|TRBV28
CASRSAGYGAGANVLTF
TGTGCCAGCAGATCCGCAGGGTACGGAGCCGGGGCCAACGTCCTGACTTTC
>.|.|TRBJ1-2|TRBV29-1
CSVEDPLTHTF
TGCAGCGTTGAAGATCCATTAACTCACACCTTC
>.|TRBD1|TRBJ2-7|TRBV18
CASSRDRGLSYEQYF
TGTGCCAGCTCACGCGACAGGGGGCTATCCTACGAGCAGTACTTC
>.|.|TRBJ1-5|TRBV6-2/TRBV6-3
CASSYGSGRNNQPQHF
TGTGCCAGCAGTTACGGCTCAGGGCGAAACAATCAGCCCCAGCATTTT
>.|TRBD1|TRBJ2-3|TRBV28
CASTSRGRTDTQYF
TGTGCCAGCACCTCGAGGGGGCGCACAGATACGCAGTATTTT
>.|.|TRBJ1-5|TRBV15
CATSRFRESNQPQHF
TGTGCCACCAGCAGATTCCGGGAATCCAATCAGCCCCAGCATTTT
>.|TRBD2|TRBJ2-5|TRBV29-1
CSLGLAGRAETQYF
TGCAGCCTGGGACTAGCGGGGAGGGCAGAGACCCAGTACTTC
>.|.|TRBJ1-2|TRBV29-1
CSVVPQGYGYTF
TGCAGCGTTGTTCCACAGGGATATGGCTACACCTTC
>.|.|TRBJ2-1|TRBV7-2
CASSLTQGNYNEQFF
TGTGCCAGCAGCTTAACGCAGGGCAACTACAATGAGCAGTTCTTC
>few|.|TRBJ1-2|TRBV15
CATGVRGNYGYTF
TGTGCCACGGGGGTGCGGGGAAACTATGGCTACACCTTC
>once|.|TRBJ2-5|TRBV20-1
CSAASPAVDNEQYF
TGCAGTGCCGCCTCCCCGGCAGTAGATAATGAGCAGTACTTC
>.|TRBD1|TRBJ1-4|TRBV29-1
CSVESGTGWNNEKLFF
TGCAGCGTTGAATCCGGGACAGGGTGGAATAATGAAAAACTGTTTTTT
>.|.|TRBJ2-5|TRBV5-1
CASSLVDSLETQYF
TGCGCCAGCAGCTTGGTGGATAGCTTAGAGACCCAGTACTTC
>few|.|TRBJ1-5|TRBV2
CASSEQGRGQPQHF
TGTGCCAGCAGCGAACAGGGAAGAGGCCAGCCCCAGCATTTT
>.|TRBD2|TRBJ2-1|TRBV18
CASSSIAGVNYNEQFF
TGTGCCAGCTCATCTATAGCGGGGGTGAACTACAATGAGCAGTTCTTC
>.|.|TRBJ2-5|TRBV7-9
CASSQMVETQYF
TGTGCCAGCAGCCAGATGGTAGAGACCCAGTACTTC
>.|.|TRBJ1-2|TRBV28
CASMGDSNYGYTF
TGTGCCAGCATGGGGGACTCTAACTATGGCTACACCTTC
>.|TRBD1|TRBJ1-4|TRBV20-1
CSASRGTVNEKLFF
TGCAGTGCTAGTCGCGGGACAGTAAATGAAAAACTGTTTTTT
>.|.|TRBJ2-3|TRBV5-6
CASNRDPGPRDTQYF
TGTGCCAGCAATAGGGACCCGGGACCGAGAGATACGCAGTATTTT
>.|TRBD2|TRBJ2-7|TRBV4-3
CASSQREGYEQYF
TGCGCCAGCAGCCAGAGGGAGGGCTACGAGCAGTACTTC
>.|.|TRBJ1-2|TRBV12-3/TRBV12-4
CASSLSSGPNYGYTF
TGTGCCAGCAGTTTAAGTTCCGGACCCAACTATGGCTACACCTTC
>few|.|TRBJ2-6|TRBV9
CASSVGSGSSGANVLTF
TGTGCCAGCAGCGTAGGTTCAGGGTCTTCTGGGGCCAACGTCCTGACTTTC
>.|.|TRBJ2-1|TRBV20-1
CSAPTRVSETQFF
TGCAGTGCCCCGACGAGGGTTAGCGAGACCCAGTTCTTC
>few|.|TRBJ2-5|TRBV5-1
CASGYNQETQYF
TGCGCCAGCGGGTACAACCAAGAGACCCAGTACTTC
>few|.|TRBJ1-1|TRBV20-1
CSATWPTEAFF
TGCAGTGCCACATGGCCCACTGAAGCTTTCTTT
>once|.|TRBJ2-1|TRBV6-5
CASSSLTGTLYNEQFF
TGTGCCAGCAGTTCTCTGACCGGGACACTGTACAATGAGCAGTTCTTC
>few|.|TRBJ1-2|TRBV20-1
CSAGRRDTDYGYTF
TGCAGTGCCGGTCGCCGGGACACGGACTATGGCTACACCTTC